This T cell receptor (beta chain) was found in a study of T cells after posttransplantation cyclophosphamide. Assay: immunoSEQ multiplex PCR; the TCRdb copy retains only in-frame clones and omits some. The specimen gives 20,000 to 25,000 clones without singletons; the ten biggest hold approximately 6.3%. On the day of bone marrow donation, the related graft donor provided peripheral blood. Study conclusions and caveats: Later post-transplant blood repertoires were often dominated by donor CD8+ memory clones. Tissue-infiltrating T cells from skin or gut overlapped little with blood T cells. After PTCy, TRB diversity resembled that of CNI/methotrexate controls.

Note on this clone: Its specificity is unknown.

The clonotype originates from an older woman in good health, CMV-negative, and a related stem cell transplant donor. Sequencing was performed on PBMCs.

The CDR3 DNA reads as TGTGCCAGCAGCTTATTTCGGACTAGCGGACAAGAGACCCAGTACTTC. This translates into CASSLFRTSGQETQYF. V usage is TRBV7-2 and J usage is TRBJ2-5; TRBD2 matches at 10 bases. The germline gives CDR1 SGHTA, CDR2 FQGNSA. The CDR3 contains 16 residues. The ends lost 2 bases at V and 2 bases at J; junction bases unmatched: 5. The full variable domain, its missing parts supplied by reference TRBV7-2 and TRBJ2-5, is GAGVSQSPSNKVTEKGKDVELRCDPISGHTALYWYRQSLGQGLEFLIYFQGNSAPDKSGLPSDRFSAERTGGSVSTLTIQRTQQEDSAVYLCASSLFRTSGQETQYFGPGTRLLVL.